This T cell receptor beta chain originates from a study of T cells after yellow fever vaccination. Study as a whole: Some fractions had low cell numbers, and these were prepared with SMART-Seq v4 Ultra Low Input. General study results and limits: By day 5 rather than day 15, the secondary response had peaked, though it was weaker.

TCRdb reprocessed the 5' RACE reads via MiXCR and lists one record per CDR3 protein. The table lists hundreds of thousands of distinct CDR3 sequences, less than 25% of them singletons. Ten or more counts support this clonotype. Its antigen is unidentified. Material: PBMCs, obtained roughly 20 days after the first yellow fever vaccination. This receptor was obtained from a man aged 18 to 29 who received the YFV17D yellow fever vaccine.

The DNA for the CDR3 is TGCGCCAGCACGGACAGGGGCTACACTGAAGCTTTCTTT. This gives the protein CASTDRGYTEAFF. The rearrangement joins TRBV5-1 to TRBJ1-1; 9 bases fit TRBD1. V shed 6 bases, J shed 3 bases, and the junction held 3 bases outside the gene matches. Germline V gene data show CDR1 as SGHRS and CDR2 as YFSETQ. This CDR3 comprises 13 residues.